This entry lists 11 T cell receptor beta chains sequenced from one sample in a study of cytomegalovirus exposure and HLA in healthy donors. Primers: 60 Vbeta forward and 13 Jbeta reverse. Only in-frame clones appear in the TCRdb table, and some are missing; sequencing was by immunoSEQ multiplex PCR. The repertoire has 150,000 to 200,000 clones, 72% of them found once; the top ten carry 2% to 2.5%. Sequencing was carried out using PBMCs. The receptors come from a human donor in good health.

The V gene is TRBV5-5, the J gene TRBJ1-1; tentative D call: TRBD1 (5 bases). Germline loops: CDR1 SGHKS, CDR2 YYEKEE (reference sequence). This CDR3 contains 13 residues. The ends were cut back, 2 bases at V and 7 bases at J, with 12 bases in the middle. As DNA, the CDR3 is TGTGCCAGCAGCTTTGATTGGGGGGGTGAAGCTTTCTTT. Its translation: CASSFDWGGEAFF. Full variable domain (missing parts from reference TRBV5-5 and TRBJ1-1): DAGVTQSPTHLIKTRGQQVTLRCSPISGHKSVSWYQQVLGQGPQFIFQYYEKEERGRGNFPDRFSARQFPNYSSELNVNALLLGDSALYLCASSFDWGGEAFFGQGTRLTVV.

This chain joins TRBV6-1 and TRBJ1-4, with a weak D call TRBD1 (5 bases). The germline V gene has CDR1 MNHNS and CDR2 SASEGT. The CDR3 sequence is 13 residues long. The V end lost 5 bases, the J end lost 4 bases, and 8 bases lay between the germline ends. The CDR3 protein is CASSLGGNEKLFF. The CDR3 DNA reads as TGTGCCAGCAGTTTGGGGGGTAATGAAAAACTGTTTTTT.

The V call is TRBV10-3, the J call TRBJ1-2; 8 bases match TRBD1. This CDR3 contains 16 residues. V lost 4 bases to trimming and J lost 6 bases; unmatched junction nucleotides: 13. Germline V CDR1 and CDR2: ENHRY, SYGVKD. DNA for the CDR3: TGTGCCATCAGTGGAGATATGACAGGGGCGCTACATGGCTACACCTTC. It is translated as CAISGDMTGALHGYTF.

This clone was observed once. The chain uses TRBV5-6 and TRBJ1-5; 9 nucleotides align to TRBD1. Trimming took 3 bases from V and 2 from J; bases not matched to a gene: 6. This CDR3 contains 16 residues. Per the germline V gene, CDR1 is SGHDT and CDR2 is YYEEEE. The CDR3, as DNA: TGTGCCAGCAGCTCCAACAGGGGGCCAGGCAATCAGCCCCAGCATTTT. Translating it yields CASSSNRGPGNQPQHF.

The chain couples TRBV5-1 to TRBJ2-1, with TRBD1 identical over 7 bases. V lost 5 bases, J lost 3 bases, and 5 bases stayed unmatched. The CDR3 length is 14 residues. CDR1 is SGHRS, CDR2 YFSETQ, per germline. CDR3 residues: CASRWDSYYNEQFF. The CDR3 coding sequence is TGCGCCAGCAGATGGGACAGCTACTACAATGAGCAGTTCTTC.

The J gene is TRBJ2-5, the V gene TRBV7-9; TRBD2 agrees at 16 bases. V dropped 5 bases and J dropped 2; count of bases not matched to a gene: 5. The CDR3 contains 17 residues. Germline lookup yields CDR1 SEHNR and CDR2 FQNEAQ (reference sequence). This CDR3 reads CASSPGTSGGDQETQYF. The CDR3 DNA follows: TGTGCCAGCAGCCCCGGGACTAGCGGGGGGGATCAAGAGACCCAGTACTTC.

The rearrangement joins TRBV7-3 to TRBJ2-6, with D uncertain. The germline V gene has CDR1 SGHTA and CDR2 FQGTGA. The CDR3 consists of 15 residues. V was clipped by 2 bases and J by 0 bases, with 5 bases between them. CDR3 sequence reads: CASSLLSSGANVLTF. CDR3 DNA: TGTGCCAGCAGCTTATTATCCTCTGGGGCCAACGTCCTGACTTTC.

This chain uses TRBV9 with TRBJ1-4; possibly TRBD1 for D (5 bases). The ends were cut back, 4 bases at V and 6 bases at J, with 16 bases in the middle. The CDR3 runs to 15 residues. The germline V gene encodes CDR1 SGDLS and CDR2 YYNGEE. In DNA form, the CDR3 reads TGTGCCAGCAGCTCTAAATGGGGGGAGGATGAAAAACTGTTTTTT. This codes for CASSSKWGEDEKLFF.

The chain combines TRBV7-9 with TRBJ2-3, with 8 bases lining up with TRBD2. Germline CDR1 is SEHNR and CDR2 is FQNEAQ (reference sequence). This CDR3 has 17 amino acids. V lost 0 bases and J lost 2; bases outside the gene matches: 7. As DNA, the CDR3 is TGTGCCAGCAGCTTAGCGAGCATAGCGGGGCACACAGATACGCAGTATTTT. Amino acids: CASSLASIAGHTDTQYF.

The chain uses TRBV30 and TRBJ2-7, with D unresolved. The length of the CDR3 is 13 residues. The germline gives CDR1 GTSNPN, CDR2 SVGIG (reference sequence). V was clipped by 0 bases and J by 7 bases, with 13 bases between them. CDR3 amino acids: CAWSVLLRWEQYF. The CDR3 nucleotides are TGTGCCTGGAGTGTACTCCTCAGGTGGGAGCAGTACTTC.

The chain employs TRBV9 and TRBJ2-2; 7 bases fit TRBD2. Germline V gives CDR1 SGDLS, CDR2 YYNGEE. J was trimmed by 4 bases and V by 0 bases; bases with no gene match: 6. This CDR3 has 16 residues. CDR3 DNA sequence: TGTGCCAGCAGCGTAGCTACGGGGGGAACCACCGGGGAGCTGTTTTTT. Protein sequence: CASSVATGGTTGELFF.